These 14 T cell receptor beta chains were all obtained from the same sample, sequenced in a study of T cell responses to AZD1222 COVID-19 vaccine. Method: immunoSEQ multiplex PCR; TCRdb's copy keeps in-frame clones and lacks some. The table lists 74,000 or so clones, around 80% of them singletons, with approximately 22% in the top ten. This material consisted of peripheral blood, taken on day 0 of AZD1222 vaccination. All receptors come from an adult in good health.

This clone was found once. V is TRBV3-1 (or the pseudogene TRBV3-2) and J is TRBJ2-4; 7 bases are shared with TRBD1. Germline V lookup: CDR1 LGHDT, CDR2 YNNKEL (reference sequence). This CDR3 has 14 amino acids. Germline trimming cut 4 bases from V and 3 bases from J; bases unmatched to any gene: 3. The CDR3 loop reads CASSRQGVKNIQYF. For the CDR3, the DNA is TGTGCCAGCAGCCGACAGGGTGTCAAAAACATTCAGTACTTC.

The CDR3 reads CASSHPKGQGFRDTQYF. CDR3 nucleotide sequence: TGTGCCAGCAGCCACCCCAAGGGACAGGGGTTTAGGGATACGCAGTATTTT. This chain connects TRBV28 to TRBJ2-3, with 10 nucleotides matching TRBD1. After removal of 6 bases from V and 6 bases from J, the junction contained 15 bases not matched to a gene. This CDR3 contains 17 residues. CDR1 and CDR2 from the germline V gene are MDHEN and SYDVKM.

This rearrangement joins TRBV28 to TRBJ2-1; a weak D match, TRBD1 (5 bases). This CDR3 comprises 15 residues. Germline lookup yields CDR1 MDHEN and CDR2 SYDVKM. The V end was cut by 5 bases, the J end by 4 bases, with 15 bases between. This chain's CDR3 is CASSAGLERYNEQFF. The CDR3 DNA follows: TGTGCCAGCAGTGCAGGGTTAGAAAGGTACAATGAGCAGTTCTTC.

This rearrangement joins TRBV6-5 to TRBJ1-5; the D gene is possibly TRBD1 (5 bases). The ends were cut back, 6 bases at V and 1 base at J, with 13 bases in the middle. CDR1 MNHEY and CDR2 SVGAGI come from the germline V gene. This CDR3 is built from 15 residues. The CDR3 DNA sequence: TGTGCCAGCAGGATTACACGGGACAGCAATCAGCCCCAGCATTTT. It encodes CASRITRDSNQPQHF.

The chain recombines TRBV4-1 with TRBJ2-7; TRBD2 is a possible D gene (5 bases). The CDR3 is 17 amino acids. The V end was cut by 6 bases, the J end by 0 bases, with 21 bases between. The germline V gene encodes CDR1 MGHRA and CDR2 YSYEKL. CDR3 protein: CASSKGLGSEDSYEQYF. The CDR3 DNA reads as TGCGCCAGCAGTAAGGGCTTGGGGAGCGAAGACTCCTACGAGCAGTACTTC.

The V and J genes are TRBV5-1 and TRBJ2-4, with TRBD1 identical over 9 bases. V was pared by 0 bases and J by 6 bases, with 13 bases of the junction left unmatched. The V gene's germline CDR1 is SGHRS and CDR2 YFSETQ. The CDR3 contains 18 residues. CDR3 protein: CASSLAMGTGTLGNIQYF. The CDR3 DNA follows: TGCGCCAGCAGCTTGGCCATGGGGACAGGGACCCTTGGAAACATTCAGTACTTC.

A remark on this clone: One end of the junction varies from germline; a read error may be responsible. The chain recombines TRBV7-2 with TRBJ1-1; D unresolved. The CDR3 totals 14 residues. Germline assignment: CDR1 SGHTA and CDR2 FQGNSA. In DNA form, the CDR3 reads TGTGCCAGCACCTTAAGGGTTAGGGTCACTGAAGCTTTCTTT. It codes for CASTLRVRVTEAFF.

The chain joins TRBV4-2 to TRBJ2-2; 11 bases map to TRBD1. Germline V CDR1 and CDR2: LGHNA, YNFKEQ. The J segment lost 7 bases and the V segment lost 0 bases, leaving 7 bases of the junction unmatched. The CDR3 is 17 amino acids. The CDR3 sequence: CASSQDLRTGGLGELFF. The CDR3 nucleotides are TGTGCCAGCAGCCAAGATCTACGGACAGGGGGCCTCGGGGAGCTGTTTTTT.

This clone was seen just once. The chain couples TRBV4-2 to TRBJ1-2, with D uncertain. V lost 3 bases, J lost 7 bases, and 9 bases lay in between. Per germline, CDR1 LGHNA and CDR2 YNFKEQ. The CDR3 extends over 12 amino acids. The CDR3 sequence is CASSQATRGYTF. DNA of the CDR3: TGTGCCAGCAGCCAGGCCACCCGTGGCTACACCTTC.

The chain employs TRBV27 and TRBJ1-1; 8 bases match TRBD1. Germline CDR1 reads MNHEY; CDR2 reads SMNVEV (reference sequence). CDR3 length: 17 amino acids. With 1 base clipped from V and 1 base from J, the junction kept 8 bases outside the gene matches. The CDR3 loop reads CASSLFRTGRGNTEAFF. CDR3 in DNA: TGTGCCAGCAGTTTATTTAGGACAGGGAGAGGGAACACTGAAGCTTTCTTT.

This clone occurred once. The V gene is TRBV6-5, the J gene TRBJ2-2; D is unresolved. Trimming cost V 8 bases and J 1 base, with 11 bases left between them. Germline V lookup: CDR1 MNHEY, CDR2 SVGAGI. CDR3 length: 14 amino acids. The CDR3 bases are TGTGCCAGCTTTGGGGTCAAGAACACCGGGGAGCTGTTTTTT. This translates into CASFGVKNTGELFF.

V and J are TRBV24-1 and TRBJ2-7; 8 nucleotides agree with TRBD1. The germline V gene encodes CDR1 KGHDR and CDR2 SFDVKD. The CDR3 has 17 amino acids. V trimming: 2 bases; J trimming: 0 bases; junction bases outside the gene matches: 8. The CDR3 DNA reads TGTGCCACCAGTGATTCAGGAGCCGGGACAGGCTCCTACGAGCAGTACTTC. Translating it yields CATSDSGAGTGSYEQYF.

In this sample, this clone turned up once. V and J are TRBV5-1 and TRBJ2-7; 7 bases align to TRBD1. The CDR3 runs 15 residues. Germline V lookup: CDR1 SGHRS, CDR2 YFSETQ. J gave up 0 bases and V 5 bases, and 8 bases lay outside the gene matches. CDR3 coding DNA: TGCGCCAGCAGTTCCGGGACAGACCTCTCCTACGAGCAGTACTTC. As protein: CASSSGTDLSYEQYF.

Only one count was recorded for this clone. The gene calls are TRBV18 and TRBJ1-1, with no clear D. The germline V gene encodes CDR1 KGHSH and CDR2 LQKENI. The ends were cut back, 3 bases at V and 0 bases at J, with 8 bases in the middle. This CDR3 region has 14 residues. The CDR3 loop reads CASSPTNMNTEAFF. The CDR3 DNA reads TGTGCCAGCTCACCGACCAATATGAACACTGAAGCTTTCTTT. The full variable domain, its missing parts supplied by reference TRBV18 and TRBJ1-1, is NAGVMQNPRHLVRRRGQEARLRCSPMKGHSHVYWYRQLPEEGLKFMVYLQKENIIDESGMPKERFSAEFPKEGPSILRIQQVVRGDSAAYFCASSPTNMNTEAFFGQGTRLTVV.